A single sample gave rise to the 5 T cell receptor beta chains below, sequenced in a study of neurological immune-mediated disorders. One entry per CDR3 protein results from TCRdb running MiXCR on the 5' RACE reads. In the table there are roughly 61,000 distinct CDR3 sequences, around 11% of which are singletons. Time point reported: longitudinal time-point 1 (baseline). The sample comprised PBMCs. These receptors were collected from a male donor with HTLV-1-associated myelopathy (HAM/TSP).

In its sample, this clonotype was seen many times. The CDR3 DNA is TGTGCCACCTCTCCATCAGGGGGTAGGTACGAGCAGTACTTC. It translates to CATSPSGGRYEQYF. The genes are TRBV11-2 and TRBJ2-7, with 7 bases identical to TRBD1. This CDR3 has 14 amino acids. Germline CDR1 is SGHAT and CDR2 is FQNNGV. The trim removed 10 bases at V and 4 bases at J, leaving 13 bases unmatched. The whole variable domain, remainder taken from reference TRBV11-2 and TRBJ2-7, is EAGVAQSPRYKIIEKRQSVAFWCNPISGHATLYWYQQILGQGPKLLIQFQNNGVVDDSQLPKDRFSAERLKGVDSTLKIQPAKLEDSAVYLCATSPSGGRYEQYFGPGTRLTVT.

There are many counts of this clonotype. V gene TRBV9 combines with J gene TRBJ1-1; tentatively, D is TRBD1 (5 bases). The germline gives CDR1 SGDLS, CDR2 YYNGEE. The ends were cut back, 4 bases at V and 3 bases at J, with 19 bases in the middle. This CDR3 is built from 16 residues. CDR3 sequence: CASSPRGSEIYTEAFF. CDR3 coding DNA: TGTGCCAGCAGCCCTAGGGGCAGCGAAATTTACACTGAAGCTTTCTTT.

This clonotype has ten or more counts. V usage is TRBV5-1 and J usage is TRBJ2-1; D perhaps matches TRBD1 (5 bases). In germline, CDR1 is SGHRS, CDR2 YFSETQ. V lost 3 bases and J lost 9, with 13 bases in between. The CDR3 consists of 13 residues. DNA of the CDR3: TGCGCCAGCAGCTCACAAGGGGTGGGTGAGCAGTTCTTC. Translated: CASSSQGVGEQFF.

This clonotype was counted at least ten times. The chain has TRBV11-2 and TRBJ2-7; 8 bases are shared with TRBD2. V gave up 2 bases and J gave up 7 bases; unmatched junction bases: 7. Germline V gene lookup returns CDR1 SGHAT and CDR2 FQNNGV. The CDR3 is made up of 14 amino acids. The CDR3 DNA reads as TGTGCCAGCAGCTTAAATCCGGGGGGGCCAGAGCAGTACTTC. Translation: CASSLNPGGPEQYF.

The sample holds many counts of this clonotype. This chain joins TRBV3-1 and TRBJ1-2, with unresolved D. Trimming shortened V by 3 bases and J by 5 bases, and 10 bases separated the two germline ends. Germline V lookup: CDR1 LGHDT, CDR2 YNNKEL (reference sequence). This CDR3 is built from 13 residues. CDR3 in DNA: TGTGCCAGCAGCCAGGGTAGTGGTTATGGCTACACCTTC. Its translation: CASSQGSGYGYTF.